Sequencing of this T cell receptor beta chain was carried out in a study of cytomegalovirus exposure and HLA in healthy donors. V lost 4 bases to trimming and J lost 6 bases, with 19 bases between them. Germline loops: CDR1 SGHNT, CDR2 YYREEE (reference sequence). The CDR3 length is 15 residues. The donors were in the approximately 120-subject validation cohort; that cohort was separate from the roughly 700-subject first cohort. As regards this clone: The antigen is not known.

Study observations and caveats: Despite most TCR sequences being rare, some public TCRs occurred in many donors. Among TCR beta chains, those listed as cytomegalovirus-associated numbered over 150. The TCR clusters that emerged in the first cohort tended, a later analysis found, to co-occur in the 110 or so validation repertoires.

TCRdb keeps only in-frame clones here, not all; method: immunoSEQ multiplex PCR. The sample consists of about 60,000 clones, approximately 93% of them appearing once. The sample comprised PBMCs. V gene TRBV5-4 combines with J gene TRBJ1-1; the D gene is possibly TRBD1 (6 bases). The receptor comes from a young woman in good health and CMV-seronegative. The CDR3 bases are TGTGCCAGCAGCAGCCAGACAGGCGCGGCCGCTGAAGCTTTCTTT. Amino acids: CASSSQTGAAAEAFF.